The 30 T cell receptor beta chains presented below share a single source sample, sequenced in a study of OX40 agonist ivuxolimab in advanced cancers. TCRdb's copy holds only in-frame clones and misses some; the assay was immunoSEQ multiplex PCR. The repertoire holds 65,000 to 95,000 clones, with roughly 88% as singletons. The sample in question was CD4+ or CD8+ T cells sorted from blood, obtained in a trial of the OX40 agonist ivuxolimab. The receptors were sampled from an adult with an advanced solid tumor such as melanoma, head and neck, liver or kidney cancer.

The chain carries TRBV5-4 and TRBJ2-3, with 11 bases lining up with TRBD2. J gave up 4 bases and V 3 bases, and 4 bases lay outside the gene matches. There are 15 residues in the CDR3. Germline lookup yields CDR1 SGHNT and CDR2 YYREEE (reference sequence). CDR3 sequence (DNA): TGTGCCAGCAGCTCGACTAGCGGGATTGCAGATACGCAGTATTTT. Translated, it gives CASSSTSGIADTQYF.

The CDR3 coding sequence is TGTGCCAGCAGTGATCCGGCCGGGGGCACTGAAGCTTTCTTT. Protein sequence: CASSDPAGGTEAFF. The chain links TRBV25-1 to TRBJ1-1; a weak D match, TRBD1 (5 bases). Germline V gene sequence: CDR1 MGHDK, CDR2 SYGVNS. CDR3 length: 14 amino acids. The V end lost 3 bases, the J end lost 4 bases, and 12 bases lay between the germline ends.

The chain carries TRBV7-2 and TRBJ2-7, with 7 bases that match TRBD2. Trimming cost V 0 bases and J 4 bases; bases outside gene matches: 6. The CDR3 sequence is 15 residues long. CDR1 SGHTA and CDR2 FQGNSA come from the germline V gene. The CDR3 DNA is TGTGCCAGCAGCTTAGCACGGGAGGTTCAGTACGAGCAGTACTTC. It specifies CASSLAREVQYEQYF.

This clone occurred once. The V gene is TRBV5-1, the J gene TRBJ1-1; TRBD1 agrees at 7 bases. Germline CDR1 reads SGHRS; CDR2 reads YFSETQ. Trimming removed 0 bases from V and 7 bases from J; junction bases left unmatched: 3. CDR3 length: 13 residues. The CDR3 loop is CASSLERDSEAFF. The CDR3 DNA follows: TGCGCCAGCAGCTTGGAGCGGGACAGTGAAGCTTTCTTT.

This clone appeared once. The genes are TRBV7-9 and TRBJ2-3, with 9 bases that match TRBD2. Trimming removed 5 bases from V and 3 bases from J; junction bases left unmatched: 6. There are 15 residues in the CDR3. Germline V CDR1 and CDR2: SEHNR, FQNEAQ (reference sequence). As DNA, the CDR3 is TGTGCCAGCAGCCATAGCGGGAGTGTAACAGATACGCAGTATTTT. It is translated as CASSHSGSVTDTQYF.

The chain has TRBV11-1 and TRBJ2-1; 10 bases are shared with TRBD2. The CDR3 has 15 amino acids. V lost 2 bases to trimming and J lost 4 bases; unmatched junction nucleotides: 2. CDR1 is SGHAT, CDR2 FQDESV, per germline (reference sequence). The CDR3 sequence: CASSLRTSGYNEQFF. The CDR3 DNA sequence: TGTGCCAGCAGCTTAAGGACTAGCGGATACAATGAGCAGTTCTTC. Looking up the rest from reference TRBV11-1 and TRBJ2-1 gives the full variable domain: EAEVAQSPRYKITEKSQAVAFWCDPISGHATLYWYRQILGQGPELLVQFQDESVVDDSQLPKDRFSAERLKGVDSTLKIQPAELGDSAMYLCASSLRTSGYNEQFFGPGTRLTVL.

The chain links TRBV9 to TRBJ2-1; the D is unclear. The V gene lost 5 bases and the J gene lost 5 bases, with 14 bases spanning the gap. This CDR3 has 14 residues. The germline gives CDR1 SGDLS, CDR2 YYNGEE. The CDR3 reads CASSATPGDNEQFF. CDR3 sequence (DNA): TGTGCCAGCAGTGCCACTCCGGGCGACAATGAGCAGTTCTTC.

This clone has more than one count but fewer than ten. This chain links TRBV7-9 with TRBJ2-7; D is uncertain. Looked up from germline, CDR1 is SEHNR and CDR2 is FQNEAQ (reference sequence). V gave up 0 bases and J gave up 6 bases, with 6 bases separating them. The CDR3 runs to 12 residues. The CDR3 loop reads CASSLAPGEQYF. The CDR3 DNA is TGTGCCAGCAGCTTAGCGCCGGGCGAGCAGTACTTC. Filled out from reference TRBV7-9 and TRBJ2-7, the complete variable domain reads DTGVSQNPRHKITKRGQNVTFRCDPISEHNRLYWYRQTLGQGPEFLTYFQNEAQLEKSRLLSDRFSAERPKGSFSTLEIQRTEQGDSAMYLCASSLAPGEQYFGPGTRLTVT.

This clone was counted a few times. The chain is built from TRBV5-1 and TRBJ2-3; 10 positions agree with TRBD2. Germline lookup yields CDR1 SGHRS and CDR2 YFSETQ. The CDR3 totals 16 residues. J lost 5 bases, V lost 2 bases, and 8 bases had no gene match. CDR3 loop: CASSLTSGRAGDTQYF. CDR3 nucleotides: TGCGCCAGCAGCTTAACGAGCGGGAGGGCAGGAGATACGCAGTATTTT.

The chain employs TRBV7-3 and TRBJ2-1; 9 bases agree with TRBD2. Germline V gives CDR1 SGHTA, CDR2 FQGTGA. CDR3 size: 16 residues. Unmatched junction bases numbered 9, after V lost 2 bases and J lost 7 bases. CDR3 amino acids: CASSLAAGGRGNEQFF. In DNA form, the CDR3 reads TGTGCCAGCAGCTTAGCGGCGGGAGGGCGGGGGAATGAGCAGTTCTTC.

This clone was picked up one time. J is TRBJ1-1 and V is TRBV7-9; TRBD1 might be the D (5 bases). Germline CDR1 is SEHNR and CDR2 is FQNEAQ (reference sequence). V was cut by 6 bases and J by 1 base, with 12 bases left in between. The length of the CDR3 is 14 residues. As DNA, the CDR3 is TGTGCCAGCAGTCATGTCCAGGGGAACACTGAAGCTTTCTTT. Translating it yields CASSHVQGNTEAFF. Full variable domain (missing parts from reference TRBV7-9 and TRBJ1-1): DTGVSQNPRHKITKRGQNVTFRCDPISEHNRLYWYRQTLGQGPEFLTYFQNEAQLEKSRLLSDRFSAERPKGSFSTLEIQRTEQGDSAMYLCASSHVQGNTEAFFGQGTRLTVV.

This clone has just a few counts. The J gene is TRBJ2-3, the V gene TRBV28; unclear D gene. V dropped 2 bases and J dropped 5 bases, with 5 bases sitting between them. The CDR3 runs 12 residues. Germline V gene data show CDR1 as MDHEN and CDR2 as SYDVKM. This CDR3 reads CASSLMGDTQYF. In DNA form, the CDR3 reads TGTGCCAGCAGTTTAATGGGAGATACGCAGTATTTT.

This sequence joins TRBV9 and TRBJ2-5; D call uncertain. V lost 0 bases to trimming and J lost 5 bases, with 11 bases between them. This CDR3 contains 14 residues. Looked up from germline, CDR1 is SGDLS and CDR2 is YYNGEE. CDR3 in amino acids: CASSVGGSGETQYF. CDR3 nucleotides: TGTGCCAGCAGCGTAGGAGGTAGTGGCGAGACCCAGTACTTC.

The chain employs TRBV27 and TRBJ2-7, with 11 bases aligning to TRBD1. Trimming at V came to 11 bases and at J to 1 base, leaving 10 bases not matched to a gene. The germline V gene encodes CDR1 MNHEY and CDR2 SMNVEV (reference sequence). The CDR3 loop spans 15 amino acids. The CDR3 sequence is CAGNRDRGVSYEQYF. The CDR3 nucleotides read TGTGCCGGAAACAGGGACAGGGGGGTTTCCTACGAGCAGTACTTC.

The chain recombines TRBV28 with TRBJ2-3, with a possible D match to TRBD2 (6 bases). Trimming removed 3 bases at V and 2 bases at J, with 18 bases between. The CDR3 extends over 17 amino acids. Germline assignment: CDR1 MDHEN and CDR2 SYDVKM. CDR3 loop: CASSFLRSGDLTDTQYF. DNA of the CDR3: TGTGCCAGCAGTTTTTTACGTAGCGGCGACCTCACAGATACGCAGTATTTT.

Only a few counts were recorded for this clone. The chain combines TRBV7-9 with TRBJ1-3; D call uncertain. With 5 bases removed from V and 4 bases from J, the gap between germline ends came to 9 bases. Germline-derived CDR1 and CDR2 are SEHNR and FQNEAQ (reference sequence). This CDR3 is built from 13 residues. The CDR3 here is CASSLVYGNTIYF. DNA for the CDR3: TGTGCCAGCAGCCTCGTGTACGGAAACACCATATATTTT.

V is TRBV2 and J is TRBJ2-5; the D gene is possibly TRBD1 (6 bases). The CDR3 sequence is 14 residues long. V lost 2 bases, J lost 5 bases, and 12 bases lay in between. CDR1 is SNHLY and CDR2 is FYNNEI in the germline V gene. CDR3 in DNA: TGTGCCAGCAGTGAATTGGTCAGGGGTGAGACCCAGTACTTC. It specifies CASSELVRGETQYF.

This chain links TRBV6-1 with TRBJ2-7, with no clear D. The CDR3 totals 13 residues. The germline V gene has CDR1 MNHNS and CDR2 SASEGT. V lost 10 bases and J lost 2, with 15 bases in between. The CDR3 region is CATRVGAAYEQYF. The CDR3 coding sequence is TGTGCCACCCGGGTAGGAGCAGCCTACGAGCAGTACTTC.

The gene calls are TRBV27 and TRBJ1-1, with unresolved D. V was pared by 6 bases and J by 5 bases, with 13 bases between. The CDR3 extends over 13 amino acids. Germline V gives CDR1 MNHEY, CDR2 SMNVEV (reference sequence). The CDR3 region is CASSPPGVTEAFF. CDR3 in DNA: TGTGCCAGCAGCCCCCCGGGTGTTACTGAAGCTTTCTTT.

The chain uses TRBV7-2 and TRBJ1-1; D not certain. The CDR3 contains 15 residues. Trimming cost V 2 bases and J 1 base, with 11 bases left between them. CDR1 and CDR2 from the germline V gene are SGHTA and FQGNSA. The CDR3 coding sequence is TGTGCCAGCAGCTTATCTCCCAATACGAACACTGAAGCTTTCTTT. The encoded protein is CASSLSPNTNTEAFF.

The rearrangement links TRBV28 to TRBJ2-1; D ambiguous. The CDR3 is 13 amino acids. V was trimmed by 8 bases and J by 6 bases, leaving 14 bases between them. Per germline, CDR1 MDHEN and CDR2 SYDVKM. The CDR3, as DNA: TGTGCCAGCGACGGATTGGTGGGCAATGAGCAGTTCTTC. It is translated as CASDGLVGNEQFF.

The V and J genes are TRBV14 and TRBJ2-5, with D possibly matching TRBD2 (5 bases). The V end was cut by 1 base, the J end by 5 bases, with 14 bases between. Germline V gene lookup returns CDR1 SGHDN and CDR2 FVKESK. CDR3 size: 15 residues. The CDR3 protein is CASSQGSGIYETQYF. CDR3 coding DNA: TGTGCCAGCAGCCAAGGGTCGGGGATATACGAGACCCAGTACTTC.

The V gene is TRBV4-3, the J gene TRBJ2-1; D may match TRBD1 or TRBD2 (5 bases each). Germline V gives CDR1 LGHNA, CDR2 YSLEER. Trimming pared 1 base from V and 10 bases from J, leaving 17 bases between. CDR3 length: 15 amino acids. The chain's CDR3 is CASSQVVGTPWEQFF. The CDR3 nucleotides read TGCGCCAGCAGCCAAGTGGTCGGGACCCCATGGGAGCAGTTCTTC.

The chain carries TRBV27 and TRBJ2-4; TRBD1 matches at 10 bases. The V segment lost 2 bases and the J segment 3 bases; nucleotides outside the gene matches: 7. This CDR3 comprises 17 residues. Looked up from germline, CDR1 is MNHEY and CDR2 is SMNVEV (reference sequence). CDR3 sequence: CASSLQTGGSGKNIQYF. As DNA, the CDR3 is TGTGCCAGCAGTTTACAGACAGGGGGCTCTGGCAAAAACATTCAGTACTTC.

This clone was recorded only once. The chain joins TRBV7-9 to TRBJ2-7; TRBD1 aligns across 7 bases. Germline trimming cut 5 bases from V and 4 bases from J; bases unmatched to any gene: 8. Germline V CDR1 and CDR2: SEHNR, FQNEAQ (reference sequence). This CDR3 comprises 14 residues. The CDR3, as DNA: TGTGCCAGCAGCCCAGACAGGGTGGCTTACGAGCAGTACTTC. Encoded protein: CASSPDRVAYEQYF.

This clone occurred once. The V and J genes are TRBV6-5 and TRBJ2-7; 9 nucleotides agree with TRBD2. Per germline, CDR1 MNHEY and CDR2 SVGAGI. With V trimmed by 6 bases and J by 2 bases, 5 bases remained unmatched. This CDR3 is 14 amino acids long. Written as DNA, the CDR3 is TGTGCCAGCAGAGCTAGCGGGATAACCTACGAGCAGTACTTC. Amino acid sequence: CASRASGITYEQYF.

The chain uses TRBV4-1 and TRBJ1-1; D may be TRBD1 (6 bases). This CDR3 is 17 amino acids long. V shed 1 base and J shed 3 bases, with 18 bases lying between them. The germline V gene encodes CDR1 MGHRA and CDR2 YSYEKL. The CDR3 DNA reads TGCGCCAGCAGCCAAGGGTTATGGGGGGGCTTGGACACTGAAGCTTTCTTT. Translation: CASSQGLWGGLDTEAFF.

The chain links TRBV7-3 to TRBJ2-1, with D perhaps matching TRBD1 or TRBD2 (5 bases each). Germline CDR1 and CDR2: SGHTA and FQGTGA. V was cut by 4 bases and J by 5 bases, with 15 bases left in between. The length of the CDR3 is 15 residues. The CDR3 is CASSWGSAGDNEQFF. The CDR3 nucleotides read TGTGCCAGCAGCTGGGGGTCTGCTGGAGACAATGAGCAGTTCTTC. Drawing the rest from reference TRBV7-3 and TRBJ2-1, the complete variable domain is GAGVSQTPSNKVTEKGKYVELRCDPISGHTALYWYRQSLGQGPEFLIYFQGTGAADDSGLPNDRFFAVRPEGSVSTLKIQRTERGDSAVYLCASSWGSAGDNEQFFGPGTRLTVL.

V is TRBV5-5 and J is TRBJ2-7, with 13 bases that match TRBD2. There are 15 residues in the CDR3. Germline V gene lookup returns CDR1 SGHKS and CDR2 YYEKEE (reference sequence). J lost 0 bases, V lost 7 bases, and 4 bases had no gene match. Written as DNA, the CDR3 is TGTGCCAGCGCCTGGACTAGCGGGAGCTCCTACGAGCAGTACTTC. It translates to CASAWTSGSSYEQYF.

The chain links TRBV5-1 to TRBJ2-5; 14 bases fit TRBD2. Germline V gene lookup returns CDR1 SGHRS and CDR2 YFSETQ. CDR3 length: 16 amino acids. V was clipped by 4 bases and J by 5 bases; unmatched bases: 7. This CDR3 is CASSPGLAGVGETQYF. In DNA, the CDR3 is TGCGCCAGCAGCCCGGGACTAGCGGGAGTGGGGGAGACCCAGTACTTC.